This is a list of T cell receptor beta chains from one sample in a study of blood T cell repertoires in COVID-19. Assay used: immunoSEQ multiplex PCR; TCRdb lists only in-frame clones, some missing. The sample has some 120,000 clones; less than 85% are singletons. Sequenced sample: peripheral blood. These receptor sequences come from a human donor with acute or convalescent COVID-19. The donor label of this sample is uncertain. The CDR3 runs from the conserved cysteine through the conserved F or W. D genes are given only for firm matches. Size tells how often a clone was seen (once, few, many) or the class of an expanded clone, and some rows leave it out.

abundance: once
v_gene: TRBV2
j_gene: TRBJ2-1
d_gene: TRBD2
CDR3aa: CASRASGGAVEQFF
CDR3nt: TGTGCCAGCAGAGCTAGCGGGGGGGCCGTTGAGCAGTTCTTC

abundance: .
v_gene: TRBV13
j_gene: TRBJ1-2
d_gene: TRBD1
CDR3aa: CASSKQGGYGYTF
CDR3nt: TGTGCCAGCAGCAAACAGGGGGGGTATGGCTACACCTTC

abundance: .
v_gene: TRBV29-1
j_gene: TRBJ1-1
d_gene: .
CDR3aa: CSVDRNTEAFF
CDR3nt: TGCAGCGTTGACAGAAACACTGAAGCTTTCTTT

abundance: .
v_gene: TRBV6-1
j_gene: TRBJ1-3
d_gene: .
CDR3aa: CASSEARRNTIYF
CDR3nt: TGTGCCAGCAGTGAAGCGCGAAGAAACACCATATATTTT

abundance: .
v_gene: TRBV6-5
j_gene: TRBJ1-1
d_gene: .
CDR3aa: CASSYSRVDTEAFF
CDR3nt: TGTGCCAGCAGTTACTCCAGGGTAGACACTGAAGCTTTCTTT

abundance: .
v_gene: TRBV9
j_gene: TRBJ2-2
d_gene: TRBD2
CDR3aa: CASSVEAGGLVGELFF
CDR3nt: TGTGCCAGCAGCGTAGAAGCGGGGGGGCTCGTCGGGGAGCTGTTTTTT

abundance: .
v_gene: TRBV7-9
j_gene: TRBJ1-4
d_gene: .
CDR3aa: CASSLGGGQTEKLFF
CDR3nt: TGTGCCAGCAGCCTCGGAGGTGGGCAAACAGAAAAACTGTTTTTT

abundance: .
v_gene: TRBV19
j_gene: TRBJ2-3
d_gene: TRBD1
CDR3aa: CAGQDLTDTQYF
CDR3nt: TGTGCCGGACAGGACCTCACAGATACGCAGTATTTT

abundance: few
v_gene: TRBV30
j_gene: TRBJ2-3
d_gene: TRBD2
CDR3aa: CAWEAGGTDTQYF
CDR3nt: TGTGCCTGGGAAGCGGGGGGCACAGATACGCAGTATTTT

abundance: .
v_gene: TRBV3-1/TRBV3-2
j_gene: TRBJ2-2
d_gene: TRBD2
CDR3aa: CASRVGLAGDPNTGELFF
CDR3nt: TGTGCCAGCAGGGTGGGACTAGCGGGGGACCCGAACACCGGGGAGCTGTTTTTT

abundance: few
v_gene: TRBV5-1
j_gene: TRBJ2-1
d_gene: TRBD2
CDR3aa: CARSWAGGGANEQFF
CDR3nt: TGCGCCCGCAGCTGGGCGGGCGGGGGGGCCAATGAGCAGTTCTTC

abundance: .
v_gene: TRBV2
j_gene: TRBJ1-5
d_gene: .
CDR3aa: CASTLESYQPQHF
CDR3nt: TGTGCCAGCACCCTAGAGTCCTATCAGCCCCAGCATTTT

abundance: .
v_gene: TRBV30
j_gene: TRBJ2-1
d_gene: TRBD2
CDR3aa: CAWSKGLGANEQFF
CDR3nt: TGTGCCTGGAGTAAAGGACTAGGAGCCAATGAGCAGTTCTTC

abundance: .
v_gene: TRBV18
j_gene: TRBJ2-3
d_gene: TRBD2
CDR3aa: CASSPILAGGPSTDTQYF
CDR3nt: TGTGCCAGCTCACCGATTCTCGCGGGGGGGCCTAGCACAGATACGCAGTATTTT

abundance: .
v_gene: TRBV6-5
j_gene: TRBJ2-3
d_gene: .
CDR3aa: CASTGRGTDTQYF
CDR3nt: TGTGCCAGCACTGGAAGGGGGACAGATACGCAGTATTTT

abundance: .
v_gene: TRBV7-8
j_gene: TRBJ1-2
d_gene: .
CDR3aa: CASSLVGKGSVSGYTF
CDR3nt: TGTGCCAGCAGCTTAGTCGGGAAGGGATCCGTTTCTGGCTACACCTTC

abundance: .
v_gene: TRBV30
j_gene: TRBJ1-5
d_gene: .
CDR3aa: CAWSVGGSYSNQPQHF
CDR3nt: TGTGCCTGGAGTGTTGGGGGCAGTTATAGCAATCAGCCCCAGCATTTT

abundance: .
v_gene: TRBV30
j_gene: TRBJ1-2
d_gene: TRBD1
CDR3aa: CAWLNRGNYTF
CDR3nt: TGTGCCTGGTTGAACAGGGGAAACTACACCTTC

abundance: .
v_gene: TRBV6-2/TRBV6-3
j_gene: TRBJ1-4
d_gene: TRBD1
CDR3aa: CASSPRPGQDEKLFF
CDR3nt: TGTGCCAGCAGTCCAAGACCGGGACAGGATGAAAAACTGTTTTTT

abundance: .
v_gene: TRBV29-1
j_gene: TRBJ1-6
d_gene: .
CDR3aa: CSAHWANSPLHF
CDR3nt: TGCAGCGCCCACTGGGCGAATTCACCCCTCCACTTT

abundance: once
v_gene: TRBV5-4
j_gene: TRBJ1-2
d_gene: TRBD1
CDR3aa: CASSPNRGSLYGYTF
CDR3nt: TGTGCCAGCAGCCCAAACAGGGGATCCCTCTATGGCTACACCTTC

abundance: .
v_gene: TRBV29-1
j_gene: TRBJ1-2
d_gene: .
CDR3aa: CSVSRGRENYGYTF
CDR3nt: TGCAGCGTTTCTAGGGGAAGAGAAAACTATGGCTACACCTTC

abundance: few
v_gene: TRBV10-3
j_gene: TRBJ1-1
d_gene: .
CDR3aa: CAISEPGKDTEAFF
CDR3nt: TGTGCCATCAGTGAACCAGGGAAGGACACTGAAGCTTTCTTT

abundance: .
v_gene: TRBV10-3
j_gene: TRBJ1-2
d_gene: TRBD1
CDR3aa: CAISARTGGGYGYTF
CDR3nt: TGTGCCATCAGTGCGAGAACAGGGGGCGGATATGGCTACACCTTC

abundance: .
v_gene: TRBV24-1
j_gene: TRBJ2-3
d_gene: .
CDR3aa: CATSDLHSNTDTQYF
CDR3nt: TGTGCCACCAGTGATTTGCACTCCAACACAGATACGCAGTATTTT

abundance: .
v_gene: TRBV28
j_gene: TRBJ1-3
d_gene: TRBD1
CDR3aa: CASSTYPGQGSGNTIYF
CDR3nt: TGTGCCAGCAGCACCTACCCGGGACAGGGCTCTGGAAACACCATATATTTT

abundance: .
v_gene: TRBV4-1
j_gene: TRBJ1-6
d_gene: .
CDR3aa: CASSQDWGPGLSTNSPLHF
CDR3nt: TGCGCCAGCAGCCAAGATTGGGGACCGGGACTTTCGACGAATTCACCCCTCCACTTT

abundance: .
v_gene: TRBV18
j_gene: TRBJ1-6
d_gene: .
CDR3aa: CASSPTGWNSPLHF
CDR3nt: TGTGCCAGCTCACCAACAGGGTGGAATTCACCCCTCCACTTT

abundance: .
v_gene: TRBV7-2
j_gene: TRBJ2-3
d_gene: .
CDR3aa: CASSLGGGPDTQYF
CDR3nt: TGTGCCAGCAGCTTAGGGGGGGGGCCTGATACGCAGTATTTT

abundance: .
v_gene: TRBV30
j_gene: TRBJ1-2
d_gene: .
CDR3aa: CAWSVLLYGNYGYTF
CDR3nt: TGTGCCTGGAGTGTACTATTGTACGGGAACTATGGCTACACCTTC

abundance: .
v_gene: TRBV19
j_gene: TRBJ1-5
d_gene: TRBD1
CDR3aa: CASSWTGGGQPQHF
CDR3nt: TGTGCCAGTAGCTGGACAGGGGGCGGGCAGCCCCAGCATTTT

abundance: .
v_gene: TRBV5-1
j_gene: TRBJ2-3
d_gene: .
CDR3aa: CASRLGAPSGTDTQYF
CDR3nt: TGCGCCAGCAGATTGGGGGCTCCATCTGGTACAGATACGCAGTATTTT

abundance: .
v_gene: TRBV7-2
j_gene: TRBJ2-1
d_gene: .
CDR3aa: CASSSGRGRLFF
CDR3nt: TGTGCCAGCAGCTCCGGGAGAGGGAGGCTGTTCTTC

abundance: once
v_gene: TRBV10-2
j_gene: TRBJ2-5
d_gene: .
CDR3aa: CASSLRQTQETQYF
CDR3nt: TGCGCCAGCAGTCTCCGACAGACTCAAGAGACCCAGTACTTC

abundance: .
v_gene: TRBV20-1
j_gene: TRBJ1-1
d_gene: .
CDR3aa: CSASWAEAFF
CDR3nt: TGCAGTGCTAGTTGGGCCGAAGCTTTCTTT

abundance: medium-sized
v_gene: TRBV24-1
j_gene: TRBJ1-2
d_gene: TRBD1
CDR3aa: CATSDSLQGADYGYTF
CDR3nt: TGTGCCACCAGTGATTCCTTACAGGGGGCAGACTATGGCTACACCTTC

abundance: few
v_gene: TRBV30
j_gene: TRBJ2-3
d_gene: .
CDR3aa: CAWSALGRTDTQYF
CDR3nt: TGTGCCTGGAGTGCTTTGGGGAGGACAGATACGCAGTATTTT

abundance: .
v_gene: TRBV7-8
j_gene: TRBJ2-7
d_gene: TRBD1
CDR3aa: CASSPRAGQGLTYEQYF
CDR3nt: TGTGCCAGCAGCCCCCGGGCGGGACAGGGACTCACCTACGAGCAGTACTTC

abundance: .
v_gene: TRBV2
j_gene: TRBJ1-6
d_gene: TRBD1
CDR3aa: CARRPTGQANNSPLHF
CDR3nt: TGTGCCAGACGACCGACGGGACAGGCGAATAATTCACCCCTCCACTTT

abundance: few
v_gene: TRBV4-1
j_gene: TRBJ1-2
d_gene: .
CDR3aa: CASSQDTVSNYGYTF
CDR3nt: TGCGCCAGCAGCCAAGATACGGTTTCTAACTATGGCTACACCTTC